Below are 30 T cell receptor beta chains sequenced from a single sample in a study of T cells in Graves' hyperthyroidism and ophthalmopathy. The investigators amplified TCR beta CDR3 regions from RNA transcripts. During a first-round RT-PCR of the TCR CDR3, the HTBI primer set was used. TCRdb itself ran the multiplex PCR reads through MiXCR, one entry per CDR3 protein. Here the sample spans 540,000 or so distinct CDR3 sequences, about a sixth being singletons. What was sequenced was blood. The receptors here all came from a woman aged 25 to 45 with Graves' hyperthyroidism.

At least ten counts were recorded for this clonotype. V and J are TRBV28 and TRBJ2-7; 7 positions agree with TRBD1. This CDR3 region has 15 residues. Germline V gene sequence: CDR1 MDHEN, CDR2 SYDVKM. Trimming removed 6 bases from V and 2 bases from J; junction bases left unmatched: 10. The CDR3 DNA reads TGTGCCAGCAGCCGCCTCCAGACAGGGACCTACGAGCAGTACTTC. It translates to CASSRLQTGTYEQYF.

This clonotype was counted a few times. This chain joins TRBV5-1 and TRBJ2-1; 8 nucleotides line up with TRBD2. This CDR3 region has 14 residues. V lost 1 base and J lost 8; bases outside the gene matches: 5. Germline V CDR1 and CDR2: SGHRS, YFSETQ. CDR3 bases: TGCGCCAGCAGCTTGAGCGGGGGTGTCGATGAGCAGTTCTTC. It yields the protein CASSLSGGVDEQFF.

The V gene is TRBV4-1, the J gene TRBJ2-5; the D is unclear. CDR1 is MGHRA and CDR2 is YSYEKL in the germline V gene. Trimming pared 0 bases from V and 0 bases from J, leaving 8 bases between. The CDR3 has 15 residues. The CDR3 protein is CASSQERLYQETQYF. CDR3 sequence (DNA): TGCGCCAGCAGCCAAGAACGACTCTACCAAGAGACCCAGTACTTC.

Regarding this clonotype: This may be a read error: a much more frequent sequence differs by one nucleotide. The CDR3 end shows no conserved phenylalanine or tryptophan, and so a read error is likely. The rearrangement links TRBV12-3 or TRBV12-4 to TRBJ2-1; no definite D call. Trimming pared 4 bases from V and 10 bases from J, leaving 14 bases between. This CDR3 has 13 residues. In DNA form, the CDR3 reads TGTGCCAGCAGTTCCCGACTGGAGACCGAGCAGTTCCTC. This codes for CASSSRLETEQFL.

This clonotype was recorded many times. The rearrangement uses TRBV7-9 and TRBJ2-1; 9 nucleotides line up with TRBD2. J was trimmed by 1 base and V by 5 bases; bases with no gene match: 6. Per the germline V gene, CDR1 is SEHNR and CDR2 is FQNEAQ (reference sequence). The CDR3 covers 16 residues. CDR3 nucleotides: TGTGCCAGCAGCCACATTAGCGGGAGATCCTACAATGAGCAGTTCTTC. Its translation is CASSHISGRSYNEQFF.

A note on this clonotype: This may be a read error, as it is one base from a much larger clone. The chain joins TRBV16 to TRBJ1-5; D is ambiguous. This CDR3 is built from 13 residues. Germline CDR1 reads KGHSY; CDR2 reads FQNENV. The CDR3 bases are TGTGTCAGCAGCCAATCACAAAATCAGCCCCAGCATTTT. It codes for CVSSQSQNQPQHF.

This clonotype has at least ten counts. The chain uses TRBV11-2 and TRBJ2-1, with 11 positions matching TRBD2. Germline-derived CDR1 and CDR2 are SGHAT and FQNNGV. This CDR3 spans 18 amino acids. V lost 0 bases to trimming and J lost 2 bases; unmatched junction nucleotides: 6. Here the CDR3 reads CASSLDQLAGVPYNEQFF. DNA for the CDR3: TGTGCCAGCAGCTTAGATCAACTAGCGGGAGTCCCCTACAATGAGCAGTTCTTC.

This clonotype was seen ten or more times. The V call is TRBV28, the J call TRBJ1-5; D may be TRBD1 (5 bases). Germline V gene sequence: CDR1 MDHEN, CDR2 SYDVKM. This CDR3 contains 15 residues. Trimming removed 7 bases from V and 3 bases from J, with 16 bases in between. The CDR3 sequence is CASNLPRGNNQPQHF. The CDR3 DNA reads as TGTGCCAGCAATCTGCCTCGGGGGAACAATCAGCCCCAGCATTTT. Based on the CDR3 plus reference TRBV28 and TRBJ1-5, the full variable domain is DVKVTQSSRYLVKRTGEKVFLECVQDMDHENMFWYRQDPGLGLRLIYFSYDVKMKEKGDIPEGYSVSREKKERFSLILESASTNQTSMYLCASNLPRGNNQPQHFGDGTRLSIL.

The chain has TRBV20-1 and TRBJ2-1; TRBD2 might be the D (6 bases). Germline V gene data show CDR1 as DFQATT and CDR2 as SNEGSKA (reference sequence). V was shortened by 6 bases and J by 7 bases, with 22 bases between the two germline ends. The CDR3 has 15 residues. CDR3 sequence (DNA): TGCAGTGCAAGGCCCTGGGGCGGGAACTTTAATGAGCAGTTCTTC. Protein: CSARPWGGNFNEQFF.

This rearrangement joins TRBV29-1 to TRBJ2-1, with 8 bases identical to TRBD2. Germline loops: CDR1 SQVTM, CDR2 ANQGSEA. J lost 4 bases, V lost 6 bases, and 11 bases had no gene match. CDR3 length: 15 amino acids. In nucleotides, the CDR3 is TGCAGCGTGGGGACTAGTTCTAGTGGTTACAATGAGCAGTTCTTC. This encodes CSVGTSSSGYNEQFF.

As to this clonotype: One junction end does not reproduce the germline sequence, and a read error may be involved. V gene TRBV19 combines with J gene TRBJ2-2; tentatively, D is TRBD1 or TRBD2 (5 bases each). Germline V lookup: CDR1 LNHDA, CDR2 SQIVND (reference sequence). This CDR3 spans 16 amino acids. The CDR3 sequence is CASSIRQSTNTGEPFF. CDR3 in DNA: TGTGCCAGTAGTATTAGACAGTCAACGAACACCGGGGAGCCGTTTTTT.

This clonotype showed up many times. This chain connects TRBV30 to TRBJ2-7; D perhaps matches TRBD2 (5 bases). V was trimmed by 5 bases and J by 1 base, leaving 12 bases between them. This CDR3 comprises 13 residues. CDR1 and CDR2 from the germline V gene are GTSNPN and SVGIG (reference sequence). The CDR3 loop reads CAWDVPGSYEQYF. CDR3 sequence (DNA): TGTGCCTGGGACGTTCCGGGATCCTACGAGCAGTACTTC. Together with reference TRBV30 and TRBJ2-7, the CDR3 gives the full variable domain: SQTIHQWPATLVQPVGSPLSLECTVEGTSNPNLYWYRQAAGRGLQLLFYSVGIGQISSEVPQNLSASRPQDRQFILSSKKLLLSDSGFYLCAWDVPGSYEQYFGPGTRLTVT.

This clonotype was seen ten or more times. CDR3 nucleotides: TGCGCCAGCAGTTCGGGACTAGCGGGATCCACAGATACGCAGTATTTT. This translates into CASSSGLAGSTDTQYF. The chain links TRBV5-1 to TRBJ2-3; 13 nucleotides match TRBD2. V shed 5 bases, J shed 2 bases, and the junction held 5 bases outside the gene matches. The CDR3 length is 16 residues. In germline, CDR1 is SGHRS, CDR2 YFSETQ.

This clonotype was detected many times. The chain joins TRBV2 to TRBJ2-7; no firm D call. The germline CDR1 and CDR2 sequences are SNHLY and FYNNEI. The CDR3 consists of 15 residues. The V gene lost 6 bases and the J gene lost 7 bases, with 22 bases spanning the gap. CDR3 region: CASRSSRVPGGEQYF. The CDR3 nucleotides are TGTGCCAGCAGATCAAGCCGGGTCCCTGGTGGGGAGCAGTACTTC.

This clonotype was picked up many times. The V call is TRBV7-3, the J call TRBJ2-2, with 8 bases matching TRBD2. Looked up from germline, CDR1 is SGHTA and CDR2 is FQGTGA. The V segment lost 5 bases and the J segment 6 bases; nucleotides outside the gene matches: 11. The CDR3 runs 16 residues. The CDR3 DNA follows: TGTGCCAGCAGCCCCGGTTGGCGGGAGGACGCCGGGGAGCTGTTTTTT. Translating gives CASSPGWREDAGELFF.

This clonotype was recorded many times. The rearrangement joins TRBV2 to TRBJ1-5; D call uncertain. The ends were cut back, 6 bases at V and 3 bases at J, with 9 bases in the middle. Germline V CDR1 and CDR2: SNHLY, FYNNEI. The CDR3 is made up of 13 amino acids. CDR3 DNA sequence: TGTGCCAGCAGAGTAGCGGACAATCAGCCCCAGCATTTT. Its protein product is CASRVADNQPQHF.

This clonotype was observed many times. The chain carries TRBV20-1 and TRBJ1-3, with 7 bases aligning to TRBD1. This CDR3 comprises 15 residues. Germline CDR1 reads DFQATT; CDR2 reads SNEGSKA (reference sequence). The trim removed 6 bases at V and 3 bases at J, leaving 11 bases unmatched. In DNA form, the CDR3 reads TGCAGTGCAACAGACCCCCGGGACAGTGGAAACACCATATATTTT. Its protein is CSATDPRDSGNTIYF.

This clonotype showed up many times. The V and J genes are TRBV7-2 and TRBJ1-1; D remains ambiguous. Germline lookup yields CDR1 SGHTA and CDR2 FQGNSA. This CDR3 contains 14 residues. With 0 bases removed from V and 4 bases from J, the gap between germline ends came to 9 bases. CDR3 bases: TGTGCCAGCAGCTTAGCGGGTTTGGGCACTGAAGCTTTCTTT. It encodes CASSLAGLGTEAFF.

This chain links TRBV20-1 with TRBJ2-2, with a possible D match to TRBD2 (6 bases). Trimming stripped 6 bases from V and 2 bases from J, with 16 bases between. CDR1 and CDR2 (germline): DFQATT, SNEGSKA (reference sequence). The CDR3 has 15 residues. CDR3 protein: CSATSSGGNTGELFF. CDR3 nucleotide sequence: TGCAGTGCCACATCCTCCGGGGGTAACACCGGGGAGCTGTTTTTT.

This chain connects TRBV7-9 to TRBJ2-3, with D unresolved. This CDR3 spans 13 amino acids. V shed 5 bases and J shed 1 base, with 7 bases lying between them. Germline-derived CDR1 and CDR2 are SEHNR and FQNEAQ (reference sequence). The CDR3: CASSRSGTDTQYF. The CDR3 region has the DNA TGTGCCAGCAGCCGCTCAGGCACAGATACGCAGTATTTT. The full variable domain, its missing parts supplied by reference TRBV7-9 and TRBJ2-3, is DTGVSQNPRHKITKRGQNVTFRCDPISEHNRLYWYRQTLGQGPEFLTYFQNEAQLEKSRLLSDRFSAERPKGSFSTLEIQRTEQGDSAMYLCASSRSGTDTQYFGPGTRLTVL.

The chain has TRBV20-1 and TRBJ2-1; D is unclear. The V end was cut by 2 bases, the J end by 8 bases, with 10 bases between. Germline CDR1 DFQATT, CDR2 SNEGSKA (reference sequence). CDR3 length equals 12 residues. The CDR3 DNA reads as TGCAGTGCTAGAATATTACGCGATGAGCAGTTCTTC. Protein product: CSARILRDEQFF.

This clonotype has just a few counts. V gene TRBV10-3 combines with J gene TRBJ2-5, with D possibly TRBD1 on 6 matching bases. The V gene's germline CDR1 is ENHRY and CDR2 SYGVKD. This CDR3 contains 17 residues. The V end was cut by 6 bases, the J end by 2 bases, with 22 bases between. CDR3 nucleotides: TGTGCCATCAGCGAACAGGGCCCGGTCCGATTACAAGAGACCCAGTACTTC. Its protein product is CAISEQGPVRLQETQYF.

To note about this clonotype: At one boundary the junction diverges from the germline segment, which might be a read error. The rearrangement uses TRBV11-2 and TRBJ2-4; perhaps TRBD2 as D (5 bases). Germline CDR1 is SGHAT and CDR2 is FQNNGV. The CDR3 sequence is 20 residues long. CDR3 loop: CASSLGPRLILRLGKNIQCF. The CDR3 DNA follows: TGTGCCAGCAGCTTAGGTCCCAGACTAATCCTAAGACTTGGCAAAAACATTCAGTGCTTC.

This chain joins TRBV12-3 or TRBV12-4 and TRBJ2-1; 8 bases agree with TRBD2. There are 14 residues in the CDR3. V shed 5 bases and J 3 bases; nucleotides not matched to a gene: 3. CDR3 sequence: CASSPGLGYNEQFF. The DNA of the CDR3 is TGTGCCAGCAGTCCGGGACTAGGCTACAATGAGCAGTTCTTC.

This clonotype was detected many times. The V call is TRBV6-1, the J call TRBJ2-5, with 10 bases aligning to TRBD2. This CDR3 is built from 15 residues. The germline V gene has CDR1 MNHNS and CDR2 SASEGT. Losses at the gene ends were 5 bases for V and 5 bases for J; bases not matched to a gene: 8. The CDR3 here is CASSYASGRVETQYF. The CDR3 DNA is TGTGCCAGCAGTTATGCTAGCGGGAGAGTTGAGACCCAGTACTTC.

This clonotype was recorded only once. CDR3 sequence: CASSISSGGGVDYGYTF. The CDR3 nucleotides are TGTGCCAGCAGTATCTCCTCGGGGGGGGGGGTCGACTATGGCTACACCTTC. The V gene is TRBV28, the J gene TRBJ1-2, with D perhaps matching TRBD1 (5 bases). V was cut by 5 bases and J by 3 bases, with 22 bases left in between. Germline CDR1 is MDHEN and CDR2 is SYDVKM. CDR3 length equals 17 residues.

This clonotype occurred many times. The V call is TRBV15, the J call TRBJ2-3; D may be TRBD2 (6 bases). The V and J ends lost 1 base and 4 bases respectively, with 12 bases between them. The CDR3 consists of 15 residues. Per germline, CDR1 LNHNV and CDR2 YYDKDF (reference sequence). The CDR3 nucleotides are TGTGCCACCAGCAGAGTGGAGGGCGTAGCAGATACGCAGTATTTT. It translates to CATSRVEGVADTQYF.

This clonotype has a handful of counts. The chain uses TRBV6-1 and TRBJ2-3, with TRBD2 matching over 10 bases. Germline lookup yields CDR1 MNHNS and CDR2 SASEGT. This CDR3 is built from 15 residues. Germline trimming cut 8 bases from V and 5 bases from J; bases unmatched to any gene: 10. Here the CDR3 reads CASGTTSGNVDTQYF. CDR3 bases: TGTGCCAGCGGAACCACTAGCGGGAACGTAGATACGCAGTATTTT.

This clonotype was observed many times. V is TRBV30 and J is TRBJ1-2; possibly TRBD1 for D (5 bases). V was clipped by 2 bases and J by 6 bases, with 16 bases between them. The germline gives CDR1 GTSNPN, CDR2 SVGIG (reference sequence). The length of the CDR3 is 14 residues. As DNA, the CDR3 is TGTGCCTGGAGTTGGGGAGGGGAGAGGGATGGCTACACCTTC. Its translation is CAWSWGGERDGYTF.

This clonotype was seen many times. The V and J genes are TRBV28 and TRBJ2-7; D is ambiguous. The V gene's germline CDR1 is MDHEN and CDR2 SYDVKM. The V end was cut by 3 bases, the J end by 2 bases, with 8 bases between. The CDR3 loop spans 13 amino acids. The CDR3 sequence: CASSFRQTYEQYF. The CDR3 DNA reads TGTGCCAGCAGTTTCAGGCAGACCTACGAGCAGTACTTC.